This entry lists 10 T cell receptor beta chains sequenced from one sample in a study of radiation and T cells in renal cell carcinoma. Profiling relied on immunoSEQ multiplex PCR, and the TCRdb table lists in-frame clones only, not all of them. The sample lists 7,500 to 10,000 clones; over 60% were seen once. Specified treatment: treatment-naive control, cytoreductive nephrectomy. The specimen was tumor tissue, collected from a patient whose treatment was nephrectomy without radiotherapy. These TCRs come from a man between 60 and 75 years old with renal cell carcinoma.

The chain recombines TRBV6-6 with TRBJ1-1; D is ambiguous. The CDR3 spans 11 residues. Between the trimmed V and J ends, which lost 8 bases and 6 bases, there was a span of 10 bases. Germline loops: CDR1 MNHNY, CDR2 SVGAGI (reference sequence). The CDR3 sequence: CASAKKAEAFF. CDR3 DNA: TGTGCCAGCGCCAAGAAGGCTGAAGCTTTCTTT.

This chain uses TRBV5-1 with TRBJ1-1; tentatively, D is TRBD1 (6 bases). CDR1 and CDR2 from the germline V gene are SGHRS and YFSETQ. This CDR3 is built from 14 residues. Trimming removed 4 bases at V and 0 bases at J, with 10 bases between. The CDR3 reads CASSLRQVNTEAFF. The CDR3 region has the DNA TGCGCCAGCAGCCTTCGACAGGTGAACACTGAAGCTTTCTTT.

The chain links TRBV7-6 to TRBJ2-3; no clear D gene. CDR3 length: 12 residues. Germline V gives CDR1 SGHVS, CDR2 FNYEAQ. V was cut by 3 bases and J by 2 bases, with 3 bases left in between. CDR3 loop: CASSFNTDTQYF. For the CDR3, the DNA is TGTGCCAGCAGCTTTAACACAGATACGCAGTATTTT.

The V and J genes are TRBV7-2 and TRBJ2-3; D remains unclear. Germline loops: CDR1 SGHTA, CDR2 FQGNSA. V lost 0 bases and J lost 6, with 4 bases in between. The CDR3 has 12 residues. The CDR3 DNA follows: TGTGCCAGCAGCTTAGCGCTGGATACGCAGTATTTT. This sequence encodes CASSLALDTQYF.

The chain recombines TRBV27 with TRBJ1-3; D is unresolved. This CDR3 contains 15 residues. CDR1 is MNHEY, CDR2 SMNVEV, per germline (reference sequence). V was cut by 7 bases and J by 2 bases, with 15 bases left in between. In DNA, the CDR3 is TGTGCCAGCAAAGTAACTCGCGACCCTGGAAACACCATATATTTT. Encoded protein: CASKVTRDPGNTIYF.

The chain couples TRBV7-9 to TRBJ2-7; perhaps D is TRBD1 or TRBD2 (6 bases each). The CDR3 length is 13 residues. Trimming removed 3 bases from V and 4 bases from J, with 10 bases in between. Germline CDR1 is SEHNR and CDR2 is FQNEAQ (reference sequence). Written as DNA, the CDR3 is TGTGCCAGCAGCTTTGGGGGGCAATACGAGCAGTACTTC. Its translation is CASSFGGQYEQYF.

The rearrangement joins TRBV19 to TRBJ1-1; 11 bases match TRBD1. Germline V gene sequence: CDR1 LNHDA, CDR2 SQIVND (reference sequence). V lost 7 bases and J lost 1; bases outside the gene matches: 8. The length of the CDR3 is 16 residues. Here the CDR3 DNA reads TGTGCCAGTATTGGCGGGACAGGGGGATGGAACACTGAAGCTTTCTTT. It is translated as CASIGGTGGWNTEAFF.

The V gene is TRBV5-1, the J gene TRBJ2-2, with D unclear. Trimming stripped 4 bases from V and 2 bases from J, with 9 bases between. The length of the CDR3 is 14 residues. The V gene's germline CDR1 is SGHRS and CDR2 YFSETQ. CDR3 region: CASSPQSNTGELFF. CDR3 bases: TGCGCCAGCAGCCCCCAATCAAACACCGGGGAGCTGTTTTTT.

This clone has more than one count but fewer than ten. The gene calls are TRBV4-1 and TRBJ1-2, with 8 nucleotides matching TRBD1. Germline CDR1 reads MGHRA; CDR2 reads YSYEKL. V lost 6 bases to trimming and J lost 3 bases; unmatched junction nucleotides: 3. The CDR3 is made up of 13 amino acids. CDR3 sequence: CASRNRGDYGYTF. CDR3 nucleotides: TGCGCCAGCAGAAACAGGGGGGACTATGGCTACACCTTC.

V and J are TRBV5-1 and TRBJ2-3; 11 bases line up with TRBD2. The CDR3 is made up of 14 amino acids. Germline V gives CDR1 SGHRS, CDR2 YFSETQ. The V gene end was trimmed by 4 bases and the J gene end by 9 bases; junction bases not matched to a gene: 7. The CDR3, as DNA: TGCGCCAGCAGCCAGACTAGCGGGGTCGAGACGCAGTATTTT. Encoded protein: CASSQTSGVETQYF.